Listed here are 10 T cell receptor beta chains from one sample, sequenced in a study of beta chain features in type 1 diabetes. The entirety of the isolated RNA underwent reverse transcription, so expressed TCRB transcripts were sequenced. Assay used: immunoSEQ multiplex PCR; TCRdb lists only in-frame clones, some missing. The table includes around 500,000 clones, approximately 30% detected once. Material: naive CD4+ T cells from blood. The receptor source for this set is a young man in good health.

This sequence joins TRBV5-1 and TRBJ2-3; unclear D gene. V dropped 4 bases and J dropped 3 bases, with 6 bases sitting between them. CDR1 is SGHRS, CDR2 YFSETQ, per germline. This CDR3 has 12 residues. In DNA form, the CDR3 reads TGCGCCAGCAGCGCAAGGACAGATACGCAGTATTTT. Its translation is CASSARTDTQYF.

This clone appeared a few times. The chain employs TRBV6-6 and TRBJ1-5; D gene ambiguous. Germline values: CDR1 MNHNY, CDR2 SVGAGI (reference sequence). Trimming cost V 2 bases and J 6 bases, with 8 bases left between them. The CDR3 consists of 13 residues. CDR3: CASSYAQLQPQHF. CDR3 DNA sequence: TGTGCCAGCAGTTACGCCCAACTTCAGCCCCAGCATTTT.

In this sample, this clone turned up a few times. The chain carries TRBV29-1 and TRBJ2-3, with 7 bases identical to TRBD2. V dropped 5 bases and J dropped 0; count of bases not matched to a gene: 11. The germline V gene has CDR1 SQVTM and CDR2 ANQGSEA. The CDR3 spans 16 residues. The CDR3 spells CSVPRGGAMSTDTQYF. CDR3 in DNA: TGCAGCGTTCCACGGGGAGGGGCAATGAGCACAGATACGCAGTATTTT.

This clone has a handful of counts. This sequence joins TRBV6-5 and TRBJ2-3, with D maybe TRBD2 (6 bases). The CDR3 sequence is 12 residues long. From germline, CDR1 is MNHEY and CDR2 SVGAGI. V was trimmed by 6 bases and J by 9 bases, leaving 13 bases between them. CDR3 residues: CASSYQGGTQYF. In DNA, the CDR3 is TGTGCCAGCAGCTATCAGGGAGGCACGCAGTATTTT.

This clone was recorded a few times. This chain connects TRBV20-1 to TRBJ2-5; unclear D gene. V lost 4 bases and J lost 5, with 8 bases in between. This CDR3 is 11 amino acids long. CDR1 is DFQATT and CDR2 is SNEGSKA in the germline V gene (reference sequence). The CDR3 DNA sequence: TGCAGTGCTACCTCCCGGGAGACCCAGTACTTC. Its protein is CSATSRETQYF.

This clone was seen only a few times. The chain recombines TRBV19 with TRBJ2-1; D might be TRBD2 (5 bases). The CDR3 is 11 amino acids. Germline V gene data show CDR1 as LNHDA and CDR2 as SQIVND (reference sequence). Trimming took 9 bases from V and 7 from J, leaving 10 bases between them. The DNA for the CDR3 is TGTGCCAGCCTAGCTGGTAATGAGCAGTTCTTC. Translating it yields CASLAGNEQFF. Looking up the rest from reference TRBV19 and TRBJ2-1 gives the full variable domain: DGGITQSPKYLFRKEGQNVTLSCEQNLNHDAMYWYRQDPGQGLRLIYYSQIVNDFQKGDIAEGYSVSREKKESFPLTVTSAQKNPTAFYLCASLAGNEQFFGPGTRLTVL.

In the case of this clone: One end of the junction fails to match germline, which may point to a read error. The chain couples TRBV6-6 to TRBJ2-1; 9 nucleotides line up with TRBD2. CDR3 length: 16 amino acids. Germline loops: CDR1 MNHNY, CDR2 SVGAGI (reference sequence). CDR3 loop: CASSFSGTSSFNEQFF. In nucleotides, the CDR3 is TGTGCCAGCAGTTTCTCCGGGACTAGCTCCTTCAATGAGCAGTTCTTC.

The chain carries TRBV29-1 and TRBJ2-3; D perhaps matches TRBD2 (5 bases). Germline V gene data show CDR1 as SQVTM and CDR2 as ANQGSEA. This CDR3 is 13 amino acids long. V was trimmed by 7 bases and J by 2 bases, leaving 13 bases between them. The CDR3 sequence: CSGRGAPTDTQYF. The DNA of the CDR3 is TGCAGCGGTCGGGGAGCCCCCACAGATACGCAGTATTTT.

This sequence joins TRBV7-2 and TRBJ2-5; no firm D call. The germline CDR1 and CDR2 sequences are SGHTA and FQGNSA. Trimming cost V 5 bases and J 4 bases, with 8 bases left between them. There are 12 residues in the CDR3. CDR3 nucleotide sequence: TGTGCCAGCAGCGCCGCCCTAGAGACCCAGTACTTC. The encoded protein is CASSAALETQYF.

The CDR3 loop reads CASSQDRGGRPYEQYF. Here the CDR3 DNA reads TGCGCCAGCAGCCAAGACCGAGGGGGCCGACCCTACGAGCAGTACTTC. This chain links TRBV4-1 with TRBJ2-7; TRBD1 matches at 7 bases. J lost 2 bases, V lost 0 bases, and 7 bases had no gene match. The CDR3 sequence is 16 residues long. From germline, CDR1 is MGHRA and CDR2 YSYEKL.